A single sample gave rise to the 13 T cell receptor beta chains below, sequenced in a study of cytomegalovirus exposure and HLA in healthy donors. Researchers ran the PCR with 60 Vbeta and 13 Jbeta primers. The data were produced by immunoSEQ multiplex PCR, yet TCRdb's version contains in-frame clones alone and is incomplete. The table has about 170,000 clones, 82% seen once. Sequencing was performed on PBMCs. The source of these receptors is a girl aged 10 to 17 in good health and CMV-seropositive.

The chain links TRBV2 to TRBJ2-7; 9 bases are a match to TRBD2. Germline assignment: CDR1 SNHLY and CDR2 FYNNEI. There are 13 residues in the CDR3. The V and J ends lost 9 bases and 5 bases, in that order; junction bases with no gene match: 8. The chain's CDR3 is CARSSGSSDEQYF. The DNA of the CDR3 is TGTGCCAGGAGTAGCGGGAGTTCGGACGAGCAGTACTTC.

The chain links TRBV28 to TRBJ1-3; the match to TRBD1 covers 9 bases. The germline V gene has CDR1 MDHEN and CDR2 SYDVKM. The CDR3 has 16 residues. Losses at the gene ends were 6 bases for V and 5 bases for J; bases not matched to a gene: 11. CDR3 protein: CASSATWTGDRNTIYF. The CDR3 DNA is TGTGCCAGCAGCGCGACCTGGACAGGGGACAGAAACACCATATATTTT.

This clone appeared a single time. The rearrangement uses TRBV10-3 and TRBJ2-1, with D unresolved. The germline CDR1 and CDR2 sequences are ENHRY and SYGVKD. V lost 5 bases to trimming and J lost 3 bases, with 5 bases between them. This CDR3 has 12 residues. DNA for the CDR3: TGTGCCATCAGTTTAGACTACAATGAGCAGTTCTTC. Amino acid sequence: CAISLDYNEQFF.

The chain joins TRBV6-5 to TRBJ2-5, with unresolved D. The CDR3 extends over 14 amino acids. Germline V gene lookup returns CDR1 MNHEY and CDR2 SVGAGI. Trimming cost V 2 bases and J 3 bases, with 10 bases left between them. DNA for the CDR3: TGTGCCAGCAGTTACGACTGGCGGAAAGAGACCCAGTACTTC. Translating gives CASSYDWRKETQYF.

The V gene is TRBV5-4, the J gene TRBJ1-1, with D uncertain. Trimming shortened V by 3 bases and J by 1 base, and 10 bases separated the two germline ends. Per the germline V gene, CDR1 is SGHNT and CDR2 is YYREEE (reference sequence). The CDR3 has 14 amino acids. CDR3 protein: CASSSPGENTEAFF. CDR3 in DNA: TGTGCCAGCAGCTCGCCTGGAGAGAACACTGAAGCTTTCTTT.

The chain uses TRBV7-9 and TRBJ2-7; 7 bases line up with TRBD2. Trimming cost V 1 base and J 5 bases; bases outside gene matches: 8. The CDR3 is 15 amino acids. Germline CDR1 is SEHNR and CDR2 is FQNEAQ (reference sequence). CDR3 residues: CASSLVPARGDEQYF. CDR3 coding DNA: TGTGCCAGCAGCTTAGTACCGGCTCGGGGGGACGAGCAGTACTTC.

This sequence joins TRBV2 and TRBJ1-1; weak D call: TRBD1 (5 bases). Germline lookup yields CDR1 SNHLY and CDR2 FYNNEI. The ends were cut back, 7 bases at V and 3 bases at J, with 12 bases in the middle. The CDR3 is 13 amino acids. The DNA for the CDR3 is TGTGCCAGCAATAAGGGAGGGGACACTGAAGCTTTCTTT. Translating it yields CASNKGGDTEAFF.

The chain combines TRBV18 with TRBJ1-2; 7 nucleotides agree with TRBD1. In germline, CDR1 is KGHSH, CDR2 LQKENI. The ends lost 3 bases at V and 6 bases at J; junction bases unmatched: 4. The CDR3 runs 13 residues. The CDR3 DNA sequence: TGTGCCAGCTCACCGCAGACAGGGCATGGCTACACCTTC. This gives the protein CASSPQTGHGYTF. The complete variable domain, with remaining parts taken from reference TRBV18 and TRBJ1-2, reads NAGVMQNPRHLVRRRGQEARLRCSPMKGHSHVYWYRQLPEEGLKFMVYLQKENIIDESGMPKERFSAEFPKEGPSILRIQQVVRGDSAAYFCASSPQTGHGYTFGSGTRLTVV.

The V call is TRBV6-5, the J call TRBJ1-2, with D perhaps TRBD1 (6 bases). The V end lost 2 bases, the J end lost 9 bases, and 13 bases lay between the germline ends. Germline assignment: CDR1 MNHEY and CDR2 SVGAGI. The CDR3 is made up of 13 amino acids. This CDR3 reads CASSYNTGTSYTF. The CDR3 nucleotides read TGTGCCAGCAGTTACAATACAGGGACAAGCTACACCTTC.

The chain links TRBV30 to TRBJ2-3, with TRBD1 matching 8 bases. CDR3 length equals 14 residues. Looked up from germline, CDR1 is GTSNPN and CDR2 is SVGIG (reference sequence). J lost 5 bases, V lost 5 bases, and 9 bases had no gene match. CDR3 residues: CAWSRQGPGDTQYF. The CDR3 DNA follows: TGTGCCTGGTCTAGACAGGGGCCGGGAGATACGCAGTATTTT.

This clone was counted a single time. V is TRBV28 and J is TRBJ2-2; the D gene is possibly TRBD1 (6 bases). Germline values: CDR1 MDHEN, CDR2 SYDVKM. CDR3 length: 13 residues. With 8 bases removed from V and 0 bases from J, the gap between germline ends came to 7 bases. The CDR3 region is CASYRANTGELFF. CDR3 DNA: TGTGCCAGCTACAGGGCGAACACCGGGGAGCTGTTTTTT.

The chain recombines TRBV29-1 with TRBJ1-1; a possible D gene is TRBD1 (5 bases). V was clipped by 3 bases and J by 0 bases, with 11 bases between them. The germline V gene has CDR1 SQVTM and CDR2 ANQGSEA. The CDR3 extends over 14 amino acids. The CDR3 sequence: CSVDDPGLNTEAFF. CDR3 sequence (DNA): TGCAGCGTTGATGACCCAGGGCTGAACACTGAAGCTTTCTTT.

This chain's CDR3 is CASSFRGGEEQYF. The CDR3 bases are TGTGCCAGCAGCTTCCGGGGAGGGGAGGAGCAGTACTTC. V and J are TRBV5-6 and TRBJ2-7; TRBD2 agrees at 7 bases. Germline-derived CDR1 and CDR2 are SGHDT and YYEEEE. This CDR3 region has 13 residues. Trimming took 2 bases from V and 7 from J; bases not matched to a gene: 6. Based on the CDR3 plus reference TRBV5-6 and TRBJ2-7, the full variable domain is DAGVTQSPTHLIKTRGQQVTLRCSPKSGHDTVSWYQQALGQGPQFIFQYYEEEERQRGNFPDRFSGHQFPNYSSELNVNALLLGDSALYLCASSFRGGEEQYFGPGTRLTVT.